This is a list of T cell receptor beta chains from one sample in a study of human T cells and chemical hapten exposure. TCRdb reanalysed the RACE reads using MiXCR and keeps one entry per CDR3 protein. There are 330,000 or so distinct CDR3 sequences in the sample; just under 6.5% occur only once, and about 5.4% lies in the top ten. The sequenced sample was whole blood, obtained in connection with sensitization to the hapten diphenylcyclopropenone (DPC). These receptors all come from a woman aged 18-29 years with alopecia areata. Some clones in this sample may be carry-over from other donors' samples. Each CDR3 is given with its conserved first and last residue. Fields, in order: clone size, J gene, V gene, CDR3 length, D gene, CDR3 DNA, CDR3 protein. A D gene is named only where the DNA matches it firmly. Some rows mark clone size as missing; the rest say once, few, many or name a class of expanded clone.

clone_size: -; j_call: TRBJ2-3; v_call: TRBV27; cdr3_length: 16; d_call: -; cdr3_nt: TGTGCCAGCAGTTTTGGGGGACCCTTACCCACAGATACGCAGTATTTT; cdr3_aa: CASSFGGPLPTDTQYF
clone_size: many; j_call: TRBJ1-4; v_call: TRBV20-1; cdr3_length: 15; d_call: -; cdr3_nt: TGCAGTGCTAGTGAAGACGGGGTCTTTAATGAAAAACTGTTTTTT; cdr3_aa: CSASEDGVFNEKLFF
clone_size: -; j_call: TRBJ2-3; v_call: TRBV5-6; cdr3_length: 15; d_call: TRBD2; cdr3_nt: TGTGCCAGCAGCTTCGGGGGGGCGCAGAGAGATACGCAGTATTTT; cdr3_aa: CASSFGGAQRDTQYF
clone_size: many; j_call: TRBJ2-5; v_call: TRBV10-3; cdr3_length: 14; d_call: TRBD1; cdr3_nt: TGTGCCATCAGTGGGGGACAGGGGACGGAGACCCAGTACTTC; cdr3_aa: CAISGGQGTETQYF
clone_size: many; j_call: TRBJ1-6; v_call: TRBV7-9; cdr3_length: 15; d_call: -; cdr3_nt: TGTGCCAGCAGTCCAGGGAGCTCCTATAATTCACCCCTCCACTTT; cdr3_aa: CASSPGSSYNSPLHF
clone_size: few; j_call: TRBJ1-1; v_call: TRBV4-3; cdr3_length: 17; d_call: -; cdr3_nt: TGCGCCAGCAGCCAAGATTATCGGGCAGGGGATTTCACTGAAGCTTTCTTT; cdr3_aa: CASSQDYRAGDFTEAFF
clone_size: many; j_call: TRBJ2-7; v_call: TRBV2; cdr3_length: 16; d_call: -; cdr3_nt: TGTGCCAGCAGTGATTCAGAGTTAACTGTGACCTACGAGCAGTACTTC; cdr3_aa: CASSDSELTVTYEQYF
clone_size: -; j_call: TRBJ2-1; v_call: TRBV6-2/TRBV6-3; cdr3_length: 13; d_call: -; cdr3_nt: TGTGCCAGCAGTATGGACGCCGGGTACGAGCAGTTCTTC; cdr3_aa: CASSMDAGYEQFF
clone_size: -; j_call: TRBJ2-3; v_call: TRBV12-5; cdr3_length: 16; d_call: -; cdr3_nt: TGTGCTAGTGGTTTGATAACGGGTAGAAGCACAGATACGCAGTATTTT; cdr3_aa: CASGLITGRSTDTQYF
clone_size: many; j_call: TRBJ1-2; v_call: TRBV7-2; cdr3_length: 12; d_call: -; cdr3_nt: TGTGCCAGCAGCTCCGCGGCGGGTGGCTACACCTTC; cdr3_aa: CASSSAAGGYTF
clone_size: many; j_call: TRBJ1-5; v_call: TRBV13; cdr3_length: 12; d_call: TRBD1; cdr3_nt: TGTGCCAGCAGTTACAGGGGTCAGCCCCAGCATTTT; cdr3_aa: CASSYRGQPQHF
clone_size: many; j_call: TRBJ1-5; v_call: TRBV3-1; cdr3_length: 17; d_call: TRBD1; cdr3_nt: TGTGCCAGCAGCCAAGAAGAAGCGACAGGGGGCCTGGGGTCCCAGCATTTT; cdr3_aa: CASSQEEATGGLGSQHF
clone_size: few; j_call: TRBJ2-6; v_call: TRBV4-3; cdr3_length: 16; d_call: -; cdr3_nt: TGCGCCAGCAGCCATAACGAGGGCTCTGGGGCCAACGTCCTGACTTTC; cdr3_aa: CASSHNEGSGANVLTF
clone_size: many; j_call: TRBJ2-7; v_call: TRBV29-1; cdr3_length: 16; d_call: TRBD2; cdr3_nt: TGCAGCGTTGAAACCCTTGGGACTAGCGGGTTTGGGGAGCAGTACTTC; cdr3_aa: CSVETLGTSGFGEQYF
clone_size: few; j_call: TRBJ1-1; v_call: TRBV6-2/TRBV6-3; cdr3_length: 16; d_call: -; cdr3_nt: TGTGCCAGCGAATTTTCAGCAACTCCGGGGAACACTGAAGCTTTCTTT; cdr3_aa: CASEFSATPGNTEAFF
clone_size: many; j_call: TRBJ1-6; v_call: TRBV27; cdr3_length: 17; d_call: -; cdr3_nt: TGTGCCAGCAGTTTAGTGCCAGCGAGCTCCTATAATTCACCCCTCCACTTT; cdr3_aa: CASSLVPASSYNSPLHF
clone_size: few; j_call: TRBJ2-5; v_call: TRBV4-1; cdr3_length: 17; d_call: -; cdr3_nt: TGCGCCAGCAGCCTCCTCTCGGACTGGCCCTACCAAGAGACCCAGTACTTC; cdr3_aa: CASSLLSDWPYQETQYF
clone_size: many; j_call: TRBJ1-1; v_call: TRBV6-5; cdr3_length: 13; d_call: -; cdr3_nt: TGTGCCAGCAGTTACAGGGGAGGGGCTGAAGCTTTCTTT; cdr3_aa: CASSYRGGAEAFF
clone_size: -; j_call: TRBJ1-2; v_call: TRBV6-5; cdr3_length: 15; d_call: TRBD1; cdr3_nt: TGTGCCAGCAGTTACGAAGGGACAGGGCGATTAGGCTACACCTTC; cdr3_aa: CASSYEGTGRLGYTF
clone_size: few; j_call: TRBJ2-5; v_call: TRBV7-2; cdr3_length: 15; d_call: TRBD2; cdr3_nt: TGTGCCAGCAGCAGAAAGCGGGGGGCGCAAGAGACCCAGTACTTC; cdr3_aa: CASSRKRGAQETQYF
clone_size: many; j_call: TRBJ2-3; v_call: TRBV28; cdr3_length: 15; d_call: -; cdr3_nt: TGTGCCAGCAGTCTACAGGGAGGGGAGACAGATACGCAGTATTTT; cdr3_aa: CASSLQGGETDTQYF
clone_size: many; j_call: TRBJ2-3; v_call: TRBV6-2/TRBV6-3; cdr3_length: 16; d_call: -; cdr3_nt: TGTGCCAGCAGTTACCTTGCAGGGCTTAGGACAGATACGCAGTATTTT; cdr3_aa: CASSYLAGLRTDTQYF
clone_size: many; j_call: TRBJ2-3; v_call: TRBV9; cdr3_length: 15; d_call: TRBD2; cdr3_nt: TGTGCCAGCAGCCGGACTAGCGGGGTAACAGATACGCAGTATTTT; cdr3_aa: CASSRTSGVTDTQYF
clone_size: many; j_call: TRBJ1-1; v_call: TRBV7-8; cdr3_length: 12; d_call: -; cdr3_nt: TGTGCCAGCAGCTTAGAAGGAGCTGAAGCTTTCTTT; cdr3_aa: CASSLEGAEAFF
clone_size: many; j_call: TRBJ1-5; v_call: TRBV12-3/TRBV12-4; cdr3_length: 13; d_call: -; cdr3_nt: TGTGCCAGCACCCTAGGGGGTGATCAGCCCCAGCATTTT; cdr3_aa: CASTLGGDQPQHF
clone_size: few; j_call: TRBJ2-3; v_call: TRBV29-1; cdr3_length: 15; d_call: TRBD2; cdr3_nt: TGCAGCGTTGCTTTAATAGCGGGGGACACAGATACGCAGTATTTT; cdr3_aa: CSVALIAGDTDTQYF
clone_size: many; j_call: TRBJ2-6; v_call: TRBV4-3; cdr3_length: 17; d_call: TRBD2; cdr3_nt: TGCGCCAGCAGCCAAGCGGGGGAGGGCTCTGGGGCCAACGTCCTGACTTTC; cdr3_aa: CASSQAGEGSGANVLTF
clone_size: many; j_call: TRBJ1-5; v_call: TRBV12-3/TRBV12-4; cdr3_length: 14; d_call: TRBD1; cdr3_nt: TGTGCCAGCAGTACAGGGGGAACCAATCAGCCCCAGCATTTT; cdr3_aa: CASSTGGTNQPQHF
clone_size: few; j_call: TRBJ1-2; v_call: TRBV2; cdr3_length: 13; d_call: -; cdr3_nt: TGTGCCAGCAGCACGGGACCGCGCTATGGCTACACCTTC; cdr3_aa: CASSTGPRYGYTF
clone_size: -; j_call: TRBJ1-5; v_call: TRBV12-3/TRBV12-4; cdr3_length: 15; d_call: -; cdr3_nt: TGTGCCAGCACCACGGTGACAGCAGGCAATCAGCCCCAGCATTTT; cdr3_aa: CASTTVTAGNQPQHF
clone_size: many; j_call: TRBJ2-7; v_call: TRBV12-3/TRBV12-4; cdr3_length: 14; d_call: -; cdr3_nt: TGTGCCAGCAGTTTACAGCAAGGGACCTACGAGCAGTACTTC; cdr3_aa: CASSLQQGTYEQYF
clone_size: many; j_call: TRBJ2-7; v_call: TRBV7-2; cdr3_length: 14; d_call: -; cdr3_nt: TGTGCCAGCAGCTTAGGGCAGCCATCCTACGAGCAGTACTTC; cdr3_aa: CASSLGQPSYEQYF
clone_size: many; j_call: TRBJ1-1; v_call: TRBV2; cdr3_length: 13; d_call: -; cdr3_nt: TGTGCCAGCACCAATTCATTGAACACTGAAGCTTTCTTT; cdr3_aa: CASTNSLNTEAFF
clone_size: many; j_call: TRBJ1-4; v_call: TRBV6-2/TRBV6-3; cdr3_length: 16; d_call: -; cdr3_nt: TGTGCCAGCGGACCACATGGGAGTCCAACTAATGAAAAACTGTTTTTT; cdr3_aa: CASGPHGSPTNEKLFF